A single sample is the source of the 25 T cell receptor beta chains below, sequenced in a study of early T cells in non-severe SARS-CoV-2 infection (dated by TCRdb to about 2021). The library came from 5' RACE. This sample was sequenced with a NextSeq 500. TCRdb took the public reads, trimmed them with fastp at Q25, ran MiXCR for clone calling and kept in-frame beta chains. Every CDR3 protein is listed once, alongside the most common genes and DNA of its rows. A total of some 60,000 distinct CDR3 sequences appear in this sample, roughly 12% of them only once. Clones ranked in the top ten supply 1.2% to 1.5% of the sample. The input for sequencing was whole blood, taken at baseline. The receptors here all came from an adult who was a healthcare worker with PCR-confirmed SARS-CoV-2 infection or an uninfected control (not recorded which).

This clonotype came up many times. CDR3 sequence: CASSLAALYGYTF. The CDR3 bases are TGTGCCAGCAGCTTAGCAGCGCTCTATGGCTACACCTTC. The chain is built from TRBV7-6 and TRBJ1-2; D is undetermined. This CDR3 is built from 13 residues. V was pared by 0 bases and J by 4 bases, with 6 bases between. Germline-derived CDR1 and CDR2 are SGHVS and FNYEAQ.

The chain joins TRBV5-4 to TRBJ2-5; 13 bases are a match to TRBD2. V shed 4 bases, J shed 5 bases, and the junction held 8 bases outside the gene matches. CDR1 SGHNT and CDR2 YYREEE come from the germline V gene (reference sequence). CDR3 length: 16 amino acids. CDR3 residues: CASSPTSGGAPETQYF. CDR3 nucleotide sequence: TGTGCCAGCAGCCCAACTAGCGGGGGGGCCCCCGAGACCCAGTACTTC.

This clonotype came up many times. CDR3 protein: CSALQGQGNTDTQYF. The CDR3, as DNA: TGCAGTGCTCTACAGGGACAGGGCAACACAGATACGCAGTATTTT. V is TRBV20-1 and J is TRBJ2-3; 9 nucleotides align to TRBD1. The CDR3 covers 15 residues. V lost 5 bases, J lost 2 bases, and 8 bases stayed unmatched. In germline, CDR1 is DFQATT, CDR2 SNEGSKA (reference sequence).

This chain uses TRBV20-1 with TRBJ2-6; D gene unclear. This CDR3 comprises 16 residues. Trimming took 1 base from V and 0 from J, leaving 10 bases between them. Looked up from germline, CDR1 is DFQATT and CDR2 is SNEGSKA (reference sequence). CDR3 coding DNA: TGCAGTGCTAGAGCTCCGGGCATCTCTGGGGCCAACGTCCTGACTTTC. Translated: CSARAPGISGANVLTF.

This clonotype was recorded a few times. The rearrangement links TRBV4-2 to TRBJ1-5; 11 bases agree with TRBD1. This CDR3 contains 15 residues. CDR1 LGHNA and CDR2 YNFKEQ come from the germline V gene. The ends lost 5 bases at V and 6 bases at J; junction bases unmatched: 6. The CDR3 DNA sequence: TGTGCCAGCAGCAAGGGACAGGGGGACGGTCAGCCCCAGCATTTT. Protein product: CASSKGQGDGQPQHF.

V is TRBV10-3 and J is TRBJ2-7, with 9 bases fitting TRBD2. The V segment lost 7 bases and the J segment 3 bases; nucleotides outside the gene matches: 10. CDR1 ENHRY and CDR2 SYGVKD come from the germline V gene. This CDR3 region has 15 residues. As DNA, the CDR3 is TGTGCCATCAAGAGATCGGGACTAGCAGACTACGAGCAGTACTTC. Protein: CAIKRSGLADYEQYF.

The gene calls are TRBV28 and TRBJ2-4; TRBD1 matches 7 bases. V gave up 6 bases and J gave up 0 bases; unmatched junction bases: 8. The CDR3 loop spans 16 amino acids. Germline CDR1 reads MDHEN; CDR2 reads SYDVKM. The CDR3 DNA sequence: TGTGCCAGCAGCAAAGGACAGGTGTTAGCCAAAAACATTCAGTACTTC. Its translation is CASSKGQVLAKNIQYF.

This clonotype was observed many times. V and J are TRBV7-2 and TRBJ2-4; D is possibly TRBD1 (6 bases). Deletions cut 3 bases from V and 0 bases from J, with 12 bases between. The CDR3 totals 16 residues. CDR1 is SGHTA and CDR2 is FQGNSA in the germline V gene. The CDR3 DNA sequence: TGTGCCAGCAGCTTGGGACACCAACTAGCCAAAAACATTCAGTACTTC. Translation gives CASSLGHQLAKNIQYF.

The V call is TRBV12-3 or TRBV12-4, the J call TRBJ1-2; D is ambiguous. This CDR3 has 14 residues. V shed 5 bases and J shed 4 bases, with 14 bases lying between them. CDR3 amino acids: CASSQETQSYGYTF. The CDR3 DNA sequence: TGTGCCAGCAGTCAAGAAACCCAGAGCTATGGCTACACCTTC.

V usage is TRBV7-9 and J usage is TRBJ2-1; maybe TRBD1 (5 bases). Germline V CDR1 and CDR2: SEHNR, FQNEAQ (reference sequence). V lost 5 bases, J lost 3 bases, and 8 bases lay in between. This CDR3 is 13 amino acids long. In DNA form, the CDR3 reads TGTGCCAGCAGCCTGGACAACTACAATGAGCAGTTCTTC. This sequence encodes CASSLDNYNEQFF.

This clonotype was seen at least ten times. The junction shows a germline mismatch at one end, possibly a read error. The chain recombines TRBV7-6 with TRBJ2-1; either TRBD1 or TRBD2 may fit D (5 bases each). The CDR3 is 16 residues long. Germline V gives CDR1 SGHVS, CDR2 FNYEAQ. In nucleotides, the CDR3 is TGTGCCAGCAGCGATTGGGGGTCAACCTCCTCCAATGAGCAGTTCTTC. It is translated as CASSDWGSTSSNEQFF.

The genes are TRBV11-2 and TRBJ2-5; D call uncertain. CDR1 SGHAT and CDR2 FQNNGV come from the germline V gene. Trimming removed 0 bases from V and 5 bases from J, with 4 bases in between. The CDR3 spans 12 residues. Here the CDR3 reads CASSLDGETQYF. CDR3 nucleotides: TGTGCCAGCAGCTTAGATGGGGAGACCCAGTACTTC. Full variable domain (rest looked up from reference TRBV11-2 and TRBJ2-5): EAGVAQSPRYKIIEKRQSVAFWCNPISGHATLYWYQQILGQGPKLLIQFQNNGVVDDSQLPKDRFSAERLKGVDSTLKIQPAKLEDSAVYLCASSLDGETQYFGPGTRLLVL.

This clonotype was detected a few times. This chain connects TRBV19 to TRBJ1-2; 7 bases match TRBD1. V was pared by 3 bases and J by 4 bases, with 8 bases of the junction left unmatched. The germline gives CDR1 LNHDA, CDR2 SQIVND (reference sequence). This CDR3 spans 15 amino acids. CDR3 coding DNA: TGTGCCAGTAGTATCGGGACAGCCTATGCCTATGGCTACACCTTC. Residues: CASSIGTAYAYGYTF. The full variable domain, with the rest looked up from reference TRBV19 and TRBJ1-2, is DGGITQSPKYLFRKEGQNVTLSCEQNLNHDAMYWYRQDPGQGLRLIYYSQIVNDFQKGDIAEGYSVSREKKESFPLTVTSAQKNPTAFYLCASSIGTAYAYGYTFGSGTRLTVV.

The sample holds a few counts of this clonotype. J is TRBJ2-3 and V is TRBV27; the D gene could be TRBD1 or TRBD2 (6 bases each). The germline V and J ends were trimmed by 4 bases and 3 bases, with 11 bases remaining between them. Germline values: CDR1 MNHEY, CDR2 SMNVEV (reference sequence). This CDR3 region has 14 residues. In nucleotides, the CDR3 is TGTGCCAGCAGTTGGCAGGGGAGGACAGATACGCAGTATTTT. Translated: CASSWQGRTDTQYF.

This chain links TRBV30 with TRBJ2-7, with TRBD1 identical over 8 bases. The CDR3 is made up of 15 amino acids. With V trimmed by 3 bases and J by 4 bases, 11 bases remained unmatched. Germline V gene lookup returns CDR1 GTSNPN and CDR2 SVGIG (reference sequence). CDR3 in amino acids: CAWSPTGRGQYEQYF. CDR3 DNA sequence: TGTGCCTGGAGCCCAACCGGCAGGGGGCAGTACGAGCAGTACTTC.

The rearrangement links TRBV3-1 to TRBJ1-6; D gene unclear. The V and J ends lost 0 bases and 14 bases respectively, with 11 bases between them. CDR3 length: 13 residues. Germline CDR1 reads LGHDT; CDR2 reads YNNKEL (reference sequence). The CDR3 loop reads CASSQDWGISLHF. The CDR3 coding sequence is TGTGCCAGCAGCCAAGATTGGGGAATTTCCCTCCACTTT.

A few counts support this clonotype. The CDR3, as DNA: TGTGCCAGCAGCTCGGACAGGAGGAACTATGGCTACACCTTC. Translated: CASSSDRRNYGYTF. This chain uses TRBV7-9 with TRBJ1-2, with TRBD1 matching 7 bases. CDR3 length: 14 residues. Germline loops: CDR1 SEHNR, CDR2 FQNEAQ (reference sequence). V lost 4 bases, J lost 2 bases, and 4 bases stayed unmatched. Using reference TRBV7-9 and TRBJ1-2 for the parts outside the CDR3, the full variable domain is DTGVSQNPRHKITKRGQNVTFRCDPISEHNRLYWYRQTLGQGPEFLTYFQNEAQLEKSRLLSDRFSAERPKGSFSTLEIQRTEQGDSAMYLCASSSDRRNYGYTFGSGTRLTVV.

This chain joins TRBV6-4 and TRBJ1-1; possible D gene TRBD1, 6 bases. V lost 5 bases, J lost 2 bases, and 9 bases lay in between. Germline-derived CDR1 and CDR2 are MRHNA and SNTAGT. The CDR3 totals 13 residues. The CDR3 here is CASSTGTNTEAFF. The CDR3 coding sequence is TGTGCCAGCAGTACCGGGACAAACACTGAAGCTTTCTTT.

The genes are TRBV28 and TRBJ2-1, with 9 bases lining up with TRBD2. Per germline, CDR1 MDHEN and CDR2 SYDVKM. V dropped 3 bases and J dropped 5; count of bases not matched to a gene: 8. The CDR3 has 16 amino acids. The CDR3 DNA sequence: TGTGCCAGCAGTTTCCCCGGGCTAGCGGGGAACAATGAGCAGTTCTTC. This gives the protein CASSFPGLAGNNEQFF.

This clonotype was counted between two and nine times. The V gene is TRBV9, the J gene TRBJ2-3; TRBD2 matches 11 bases. This CDR3 has 16 amino acids. With V trimmed by 2 bases and J by 3 bases, 5 bases remained unmatched. Germline V gives CDR1 SGDLS, CDR2 YYNGEE. CDR3 loop: CASSVPLAGVTDTQYF. Here the CDR3 DNA reads TGTGCCAGCAGCGTCCCACTAGCGGGAGTTACAGATACGCAGTATTTT.

This clonotype has ten or more counts. This rearrangement joins TRBV20-1 to TRBJ1-1; D might be TRBD1 (5 bases). Per the germline V gene, CDR1 is DFQATT and CDR2 is SNEGSKA (reference sequence). V dropped 3 bases and J dropped 4 bases, with 18 bases sitting between them. The CDR3 has 15 residues. CDR3 DNA sequence: TGCAGTGCTAGGCCCTGGCAGGGTACCGGCACTGAAGCTTTCTTT. Translation: CSARPWQGTGTEAFF.

This clonotype was seen repeatedly, ten times or more. The V call is TRBV7-2, the J call TRBJ2-7; 10 nucleotides line up with TRBD2. This CDR3 is 15 amino acids long. Germline V lookup: CDR1 SGHTA, CDR2 FQGNSA. After removal of 5 bases from V and 6 bases from J, the junction contained 10 bases not matched to a gene. The CDR3 nucleotides are TGTGCCAGCAGCGGAGAGGCTAGCGGGGGCATCGAGCAGTACTTC. It specifies CASSGEASGGIEQYF.

This clonotype was detected ten times or more. This chain joins TRBV28 and TRBJ2-3; D tentatively reads TRBD1 or TRBD2 (7 bases each). The germline V gene has CDR1 MDHEN and CDR2 SYDVKM. V lost 3 bases to trimming and J lost 5 bases, with 15 bases between them. This CDR3 is built from 15 residues. This CDR3 is CASSLGGTAVDTQYF. The CDR3, as DNA: TGTGCCAGCAGTTTGGGGGGGACAGCGGTAGATACGCAGTATTTT.

V gene TRBV10-2 combines with J gene TRBJ2-1; weak D call: TRBD2 (6 bases). Germline values: CDR1 WSHSY, CDR2 SAAADI. V lost 8 bases and J lost 5, with 13 bases in between. There are 13 residues in the CDR3. This CDR3 is CASAGPNNNEQFF. CDR3 bases: TGCGCCAGCGCGGGACCGAATAACAATGAGCAGTTCTTC.

V is TRBV20-1 and J is TRBJ2-7; TRBD2 matches 10 bases. Trimming at V came to 0 bases and at J to 0 bases, leaving 11 bases not matched to a gene. This CDR3 has 18 amino acids. Germline V gives CDR1 DFQATT, CDR2 SNEGSKA (reference sequence). The CDR3 is CSARDLDSGGRSSYEQYF. The CDR3 coding sequence is TGCAGTGCTAGAGATCTCGATAGCGGGGGGCGAAGCTCCTACGAGCAGTACTTC.